These 30 T cell receptor beta chains were sequenced from one sample in a study of blood T cell repertoires in COVID-19. The table came from immunoSEQ multiplex PCR; TCRdb's copy has only in-frame clones and leaves some out. The profile covers more than 65,000 clones, with 82% appearing a single time and roughly 15% taken by the ten largest. The sequencing sample was made of peripheral blood. These receptor sequences come from a woman aged 80 or over with acute or convalescent COVID-19.

Written as DNA, the CDR3 is TGTGCCAGTAGTTGGAGTGAAAAACTGTTTTTT. Protein sequence: CASSWSEKLFF. V is TRBV19 and J is TRBJ1-4; D is unresolved. V lost 5 bases and J lost 7, with 5 bases in between. The germline V gene encodes CDR1 LNHDA and CDR2 SQIVND (reference sequence). The length of the CDR3 is 11 residues. The full variable domain, completed using reference TRBV19 and TRBJ1-4, is DGGITQSPKYLFRKEGQNVTLSCEQNLNHDAMYWYRQDPGQGLRLIYYSQIVNDFQKGDIAEGYSVSREKKESFPLTVTSAQKNPTAFYLCASSWSEKLFFGSGTQLSVL.

The chain links TRBV11-3 to TRBJ2-1, with 11 positions matching TRBD2. This CDR3 is built from 15 residues. With V trimmed by 3 bases and J by 8 bases, 6 bases remained unmatched. Per the germline V gene, CDR1 is SGHNT and CDR2 is YENEEA. The CDR3 coding sequence is TGTGCCAGCAGCTTCACTAGCGGGAGCATCTATGAGCAGTTCTTC. Protein sequence: CASSFTSGSIYEQFF. The entire variable domain, with the rest obtained from reference TRBV11-3 and TRBJ2-1, is as follows: EAGVVQSPRYKIIEKKQPVAFWCNPISGHNTLYWYLQNLGQGPELLIRYENEEAVDDSQLPKDRFSAERLKGVDSTLKIQPAELGDSAVYLCASSFTSGSIYEQFFGPGTRLTVL.

This clone was observed a few times. V and J are TRBV2 and TRBJ1-1; 9 nucleotides agree with TRBD1. Per the germline V gene, CDR1 is SNHLY and CDR2 is FYNNEI. CDR3 length: 14 amino acids. Losses at the gene ends were 5 bases for V and 5 bases for J; bases not matched to a gene: 6. The CDR3 spells CASSFGQGKTEAFF. The CDR3 DNA sequence: TGTGCCAGCAGTTTCGGACAGGGGAAAACTGAAGCTTTCTTT. Supplemented by reference TRBV2 and TRBJ1-1, the full variable domain reads EPEVTQTPSHQVTQMGQEVILRCVPISNHLYFYWYRQILGQKVEFLVSFYNNEISEKSEIFDDQFSVERPDGSNFTLKIRSTKLEDSAMYFCASSFGQGKTEAFFGQGTRLTVV.

The V gene is TRBV19, the J gene TRBJ2-7; possible D gene TRBD2, 5 bases. Germline V gene sequence: CDR1 LNHDA, CDR2 SQIVND (reference sequence). Trimming pared 5 bases from V and 3 bases from J, leaving 14 bases between. The CDR3 is 14 amino acids. The CDR3 DNA is TGTGCCAGTAGTCACGGGGTTCGGAACTACGAGCAGTACTTC. Residues: CASSHGVRNYEQYF.

The chain carries TRBV6-6 and TRBJ2-7, with a possible D match to TRBD2 (6 bases). This CDR3 is 16 amino acids long. V shed 2 bases and J shed 0 bases, with 14 bases lying between them. Germline lookup yields CDR1 MNHNY and CDR2 SVGAGI (reference sequence). Here the CDR3 reads CASSYEVGGYSYEQYF. For the CDR3, the DNA is TGTGCCAGCAGTTACGAGGTTGGGGGGTACTCCTACGAGCAGTACTTC.

The V call is TRBV19, the J call TRBJ2-5; 9 bases are a match to TRBD2. The CDR3 is 16 amino acids. CDR1 is LNHDA and CDR2 is SQIVND in the germline V gene (reference sequence). V lost 6 bases, J lost 1 base, and 9 bases stayed unmatched. This CDR3 is CASRGLAGARQETQYF. CDR3 sequence (DNA): TGTGCCAGTAGAGGTTTAGCGGGAGCCCGCCAAGAGACCCAGTACTTC.

The chain links TRBV15 to TRBJ2-7; 8 bases map to TRBD2. Germline-derived CDR1 and CDR2 are LNHNV and YYDKDF (reference sequence). The CDR3 is 15 amino acids. The trim removed 0 bases at V and 6 bases at J, leaving 7 bases unmatched. CDR3 nucleotide sequence: TGTGCCACCAGCAGAGATTGGGGACTAGTATCCGAGCAGTACTTC. Its protein product is CATSRDWGLVSEQYF.

This clone has a single count. The DNA of the CDR3 is TGTGCCAGTAGTATGGGGGCTAGCGGGTCCTACGAGCAGTACTTC. Translated: CASSMGASGSYEQYF. This chain connects TRBV19 to TRBJ2-7; 8 bases are shared with TRBD2. The V gene's germline CDR1 is LNHDA and CDR2 SQIVND (reference sequence). The CDR3 covers 15 residues. V gave up 3 bases and J gave up 1 base; unmatched junction bases: 5. The full variable domain, with the rest looked up from reference TRBV19 and TRBJ2-7, is DGGITQSPKYLFRKEGQNVTLSCEQNLNHDAMYWYRQDPGQGLRLIYYSQIVNDFQKGDIAEGYSVSREKKESFPLTVTSAQKNPTAFYLCASSMGASGSYEQYFGPGTRLTVT.

DNA of the CDR3: TGTGCCAGCAGCCCTAGGACAGGGCTTACTAACTATGGCTACACCTTC. Its protein product is CASSPRTGLTNYGYTF. The chain uses TRBV11-1 and TRBJ1-2; 8 bases are a match to TRBD1. Looked up from germline, CDR1 is SGHAT and CDR2 is FQDESV (reference sequence). Trimming removed 5 bases from V and 0 bases from J; junction bases left unmatched: 8. This CDR3 contains 16 residues. The full variable domain, rest sourced from reference TRBV11-1 and TRBJ1-2, is EAEVAQSPRYKITEKSQAVAFWCDPISGHATLYWYRQILGQGPELLVQFQDESVVDDSQLPKDRFSAERLKGVDSTLKIQPAELGDSAMYLCASSPRTGLTNYGYTFGSGTRLTVV.

V is TRBV6-2 or TRBV6-3 and J is TRBJ2-5; TRBD2 agrees at 11 bases. V lost 4 bases and J lost 8; bases outside the gene matches: 9. Germline CDR1 and CDR2: MNHEY and SVGEGT. The CDR3 covers 15 residues. CDR3 loop: CASSSGSGRAGTQYF. The CDR3, as DNA: TGTGCCAGCAGTTCCGGTAGCGGGAGGGCAGGAACCCAGTACTTC.

The rearrangement uses TRBV4-1 and TRBJ2-3; D possibly corresponds to TRBD2 (6 bases). From germline, CDR1 is MGHRA and CDR2 YSYEKL. V lost 1 base and J 2 bases, leaving 13 bases between the germline ends. The CDR3 is made up of 16 amino acids. The chain's CDR3 is CASSQGTSKNTDTQYF. The CDR3, as DNA: TGCGCCAGCAGCCAAGGAACTAGCAAAAACACAGATACGCAGTATTTT.

This chain connects TRBV10-3 to TRBJ2-7, with 7 bases matching TRBD1. The germline gives CDR1 ENHRY, CDR2 SYGVKD. The CDR3 is 13 residues long. J was trimmed by 1 base and V by 10 bases; bases with no gene match: 7. CDR3 DNA sequence: TGTGCCAGCGGCGCACAGGGGTCCTACGAGCAGTACTTC. It codes for CASGAQGSYEQYF.

The chain combines TRBV6-1 with TRBJ2-6, with a tentative D call TRBD2 (6 bases). The CDR3 has 20 residues. Looked up from germline, CDR1 is MNHNS and CDR2 is SASEGT. Trimming took 1 base from V and 0 from J, leaving 19 bases between them. The CDR3 nucleotides are TGTGCCAGCAGTGAAGGTATTAGCGGTATATTTTTCTCTGGGGCCAACGTCCTGACTTTC. As protein: CASSEGISGIFFSGANVLTF.

This rearrangement joins TRBV7-9 to TRBJ2-1, with 9 bases fitting TRBD1. CDR3 length: 17 residues. Germline trimming cut 5 bases from V and 0 bases from J; bases unmatched to any gene: 8. CDR1 is SEHNR and CDR2 is FQNEAQ in the germline V gene (reference sequence). In nucleotides, the CDR3 is TGTGCCAGCAGCGCTGACAGGGGGAAGAGCTCCTACAATGAGCAGTTCTTC. Its translation is CASSADRGKSSYNEQFF.

V and J are TRBV5-1 and TRBJ1-1, with a possible D match to TRBD1 (5 bases). Trimming shortened V by 4 bases and J by 5 bases, and 15 bases separated the two germline ends. CDR1 SGHRS and CDR2 YFSETQ come from the germline V gene. The CDR3 has 14 residues. CDR3 DNA sequence: TGCGCCAGCAGCAGGGACTGGGGATCGACTGAAGCTTTCTTT. Its translation is CASSRDWGSTEAFF.

The chain joins TRBV6-2 or TRBV6-3 to TRBJ2-4, with TRBD2 matching 8 bases. J lost 3 bases, V lost 0 bases, and 10 bases had no gene match. Looked up from germline, CDR1 is MNHEY and CDR2 is SVGEGT. The CDR3 spans 18 residues. The CDR3 is CASSYSISGGVGKNIQYF. The CDR3 bases are TGTGCCAGCAGTTACTCGATAAGCGGGGGCGTAGGCAAAAACATTCAGTACTTC.

V gene TRBV5-4 combines with J gene TRBJ2-7; TRBD1 might be the D (5 bases). The germline CDR1 and CDR2 sequences are SGHNT and YYREEE (reference sequence). V lost 0 bases and J lost 6, with 16 bases in between. The CDR3 has 15 residues. CDR3 region: CASSLDRNVFPEQYF. In DNA form, the CDR3 reads TGTGCCAGCAGCTTGGACAGGAATGTTTTCCCCGAGCAGTACTTC.

This chain links TRBV5-1 with TRBJ2-7, with TRBD2 as a possible D gene (7 bases). The germline V gene encodes CDR1 SGHRS and CDR2 YFSETQ. Trimming cost V 2 bases and J 5 bases, with 14 bases left between them. This CDR3 has 14 amino acids. The CDR3 spells CASSFKQGGDEQYF. CDR3 DNA: TGCGCCAGCAGCTTCAAACAGGGAGGGGACGAGCAGTACTTC. Based on the CDR3 plus reference TRBV5-1 and TRBJ2-7, the full variable domain is KAGVTQTPRYLIKTRGQQVTLSCSPISGHRSVSWYQQTPGQGLQFLFEYFSETQRNKGNFPGRFSGRQFSNSRSEMNVSTLELGDSALYLCASSFKQGGDEQYFGPGTRLTVT.

This chain uses TRBV30 with TRBJ1-1; the match to TRBD1 covers 7 bases. Germline CDR1 is GTSNPN and CDR2 is SVGIG (reference sequence). The CDR3 consists of 15 residues. V lost 3 bases and J lost 1; bases outside the gene matches: 8. The CDR3 DNA sequence: TGTGCCTGGAGAAGGAGGGGGCTACAGAACACTGAAGCTTTCTTT. Its translation: CAWRRRGLQNTEAFF.

This clone occurred a few times. J is TRBJ1-1 and V is TRBV9; 7 nucleotides agree with TRBD1. The CDR3 extends over 14 amino acids. CDR1 and CDR2 (germline): SGDLS, YYNGEE. V was pared by 3 bases and J by 6 bases, with 8 bases of the junction left unmatched. CDR3 sequence reads: CASSARQGRSEAFF. CDR3 DNA: TGTGCCAGCAGCGCAAGACAGGGTCGGTCTGAAGCTTTCTTT.

CDR3 loop: CASSKDFSSYEQYF. In DNA, the CDR3 is TGTGCCAGTAGTAAGGACTTTAGCTCCTACGAGCAGTACTTC. V usage is TRBV19 and J usage is TRBJ2-7; TRBD2 is a possible D gene (5 bases). V shed 4 bases and J shed 0 bases, with 10 bases lying between them. From germline, CDR1 is LNHDA and CDR2 SQIVND (reference sequence). CDR3 length: 14 amino acids.

The V gene is TRBV7-9, the J gene TRBJ2-1; tentatively, D is TRBD1 (5 bases). The germline V gene has CDR1 SEHNR and CDR2 FQNEAQ (reference sequence). The length of the CDR3 is 13 residues. V was shortened by 3 bases and J by 6 bases, with 9 bases between the two germline ends. Here the CDR3 reads CASSFAGFNEQFF. The CDR3 DNA reads as TGTGCCAGCAGCTTTGCAGGGTTCAATGAGCAGTTCTTC.

J is TRBJ2-2 and V is TRBV7-6, with 9 bases aligning to TRBD1. Trimming removed 5 bases from V and 0 bases from J; junction bases left unmatched: 4. CDR1 and CDR2 (germline): SGHVS, FNYEAQ. This CDR3 comprises 16 residues. CDR3 loop: CASSPRQGANTGELFF. The CDR3 DNA sequence: TGTGCCAGCAGCCCTAGACAGGGGGCGAACACCGGGGAGCTGTTTTTT. The full variable domain, in which reference TRBV7-6 and TRBJ2-2 provide the parts outside the CDR3, is GAGVSQSPRYKVTKRGQDVALRCDPISGHVSLYWYRQALGQGPEFLTYFNYEAQQDKSGLPNDRFSAERPEGSISTLTIQRTEQRDSAMYRCASSPRQGANTGELFFGEGSRLTVL.

This clone was seen more than once but under ten times. The V gene is TRBV6-2 or TRBV6-3, the J gene TRBJ1-5; tentatively, D is TRBD1 (5 bases). V lost 4 bases, J lost 7 bases, and 11 bases lay in between. This CDR3 contains 13 residues. Germline V CDR1 and CDR2: MNHEY, SVGEGT. The CDR3: CASSSAGRQPQHF. In DNA, the CDR3 is TGTGCCAGCAGTTCTGCAGGGAGGCAGCCCCAGCATTTT.

This clone was counted between two and nine times. The J gene is TRBJ2-7, the V gene TRBV27; TRBD1 is a possible D gene (6 bases). V was cut by 4 bases and J by 0 bases, with 16 bases left in between. CDR1 and CDR2 from the germline V gene are MNHEY and SMNVEV (reference sequence). The length of the CDR3 is 16 residues. In DNA form, the CDR3 reads TGTGCCAGCAGTTCTTCTGTGGCAGGGGTCTCCTACGAGCAGTACTTC. Its translation is CASSSSVAGVSYEQYF.

Written as DNA, the CDR3 is TGTGCCAGTAGTATCCCCGGACAGGGAATCTATGGCTACACCTTC. Protein product: CASSIPGQGIYGYTF. The chain couples TRBV19 to TRBJ1-2; TRBD1 matches 8 bases. Per the germline V gene, CDR1 is LNHDA and CDR2 is SQIVND (reference sequence). Unmatched junction bases numbered 7, after V lost 3 bases and J lost 4 bases. The CDR3 sequence is 15 residues long.

The chain employs TRBV12-3 or TRBV12-4 and TRBJ1-5, with TRBD1 as a possible D gene (5 bases). Trimming cost V 6 bases and J 5 bases, with 11 bases left between them. The CDR3 totals 13 residues. The CDR3 DNA follows: TGTGCCAGCAGGCGGGGGAACGATCAGCCCCAGCATTTT. This gives the protein CASRRGNDQPQHF.

This clone was picked up a small number of times. V is TRBV18 and J is TRBJ1-4; 8 bases are a match to TRBD1. Germline V CDR1 and CDR2: KGHSH, LQKENI. The CDR3 runs 13 residues. V lost 5 bases to trimming and J lost 8 bases; unmatched junction nucleotides: 4. The CDR3 loop is CASSTDRAEKLFF. The CDR3 DNA is TGTGCCAGCTCAACGGACAGGGCGGAAAAACTGTTTTTT.

The V and J genes are TRBV6-6 and TRBJ1-5; D perhaps matches TRBD1 (6 bases). Germline CDR1 reads MNHNY; CDR2 reads SVGAGI (reference sequence). The CDR3 is 16 residues long. With 8 bases removed from V and 3 bases from J, the gap between germline ends came to 20 bases. The CDR3 nucleotides read TGTGCCAGCTCCCCGGCCGGCCCAGGGGCCAATCAGCCCCAGCATTTT. Its translation is CASSPAGPGANQPQHF.

The chain recombines TRBV5-8 with TRBJ1-5, with D possibly being TRBD1 (6 bases). The germline V gene has CDR1 SGHTS and CDR2 YDEGEE. The CDR3 length is 17 residues. V lost 0 bases to trimming and J lost 1 base, with 14 bases between them. Here the CDR3 DNA reads TGTGCCAGCAGCTTGGGTCCTAGGGGGTTGAGCAATCAGCCCCAGCATTTT. Translating gives CASSLGPRGLSNQPQHF.